This T cell receptor (beta chain) emerged from a study of blood T cell repertoires in COVID-19. Across the whole study: Samples of COVID-19 (acute and convalescent) were obtained from the United States, Italy and Spain. Sources were T cells, B-cell-depleted T cells, or PBMCs; the material itself was cDNA or gDNA.

The CDR3 sequence is 17 residues long. Trimming left V 4 bases short and J 0 bases short, with 18 bases between. Germline CDR1 is LGHDT and CDR2 is YNNKEL (reference sequence). This clone was counted once. As originally analysed: Reference gene primer amplification yielded estimated nucleated cell counts. TCRdb's copy holds only in-frame clones and misses some; the assay was immunoSEQ multiplex PCR. V and J calls and clone size are given by that table; D and trimming were obtained from the DNA. The table records 65,000 or so clones, about 83% of them present only once. Sequencing was performed on peripheral blood. This sequence originates from a human donor in a cohort sampled during active COVID-19. V usage is TRBV3-1 (or the pseudogene TRBV3-2) and J usage is TRBJ1-2; D gene ambiguous. This chain's CDR3 is CASSPPPAGKANYGYTF. The CDR3 DNA reads TGTGCCAGCAGCCCCCCCCCGGCCGGGAAAGCTAACTATGGCTACACCTTC.